Following are 11 T cell receptor beta chains from one sample sequenced in a study of blood T cell repertoires in COVID-19 (dated by TCRdb to about 2020). Library preparation employed the immunoSEQ multiplex PCR assay. Drawn from immuneACCESS, this table holds only the in-frame rearrangements with V and J called that TCRdb kept. Clones are partly lost; checked studies trace under half to an unresolved V gene and leave the rest unexplained. Here the sample has approximately 62,000 clones; around 74% occur a single time. About 6% of the sample comes from the top ten. Specimen: peripheral blood. These receptor sequences come from a woman in her forties or fifties with active or convalescent COVID-19.

This clone was seen once. This chain links TRBV29-1 with TRBJ1-4, with 7 bases aligning to TRBD1. With V trimmed by 0 bases and J by 5 bases, 3 bases remained unmatched. CDR3 length equals 14 residues. CDR1 is SQVTM and CDR2 is ANQGSEA in the germline V gene. The CDR3, as DNA: TGCAGCGTTGAAGAGGGCAGGGGGAATGAAAAACTGTTTTTT. This codes for CSVEEGRGNEKLFF.

The rearrangement uses TRBV6-2 or TRBV6-3 and TRBJ1-5, with D unclear. The CDR3 is 11 residues long. Germline CDR1 and CDR2: MNHEY and SVGEGT. V was trimmed by 4 bases and J by 9 bases, leaving 7 bases between them. DNA of the CDR3: TGTGCCAGCAGTTCAGGAGGGCCCCAGCATTTT. This sequence encodes CASSSGGPQHF.

For this clone: Other DNA sequences from this sample encode an identical CDR3 as well. The V call is TRBV4-3, the J call TRBJ1-2, with TRBD1 as a possible D gene (5 bases). Germline V gives CDR1 LGHNA, CDR2 YSLEER. The CDR3 contains 14 residues. V was trimmed by 0 bases and J by 2 bases, leaving 7 bases between them. This CDR3 is CASSQDRGNYGYTF. The DNA of the CDR3 is TGCGCCAGCAGCCAAGATCGGGGGAACTATGGCTACACCTTC.

Many counts were recorded for this clone. The chain joins TRBV13 to TRBJ1-6; TRBD1 matches at 8 bases. This CDR3 region has 15 residues. CDR1 is PRHDT, CDR2 FYEKMQ, per germline (reference sequence). Germline trimming cut 4 bases from V and 7 bases from J; bases unmatched to any gene: 6. CDR3 loop: CASSSGTGRNSPLHF. In DNA, the CDR3 is TGTGCCAGCAGCTCCGGGACAGGAAGGAATTCACCCCTCCACTTT.

The chain couples TRBV6-5 to TRBJ2-5; TRBD1 matches 11 bases. The CDR3 loop spans 15 amino acids. CDR1 and CDR2 from the germline V gene are MNHEY and SVGAGI. After removal of 4 bases from V and 5 bases from J, the junction contained 6 bases not matched to a gene. The chain's CDR3 is CASSWGQGVSETQYF. The CDR3 region has the DNA TGTGCCAGCAGTTGGGGACAGGGGGTTTCGGAGACCCAGTACTTC.

The J gene is TRBJ2-1, the V gene TRBV18; maybe TRBD1 (6 bases). The CDR3 consists of 16 residues. CDR1 is KGHSH, CDR2 LQKENI, per germline. The V gene lost 4 bases and the J gene lost 4 bases, with 17 bases spanning the gap. The chain's CDR3 is CASSRNTGSLYNEQFF. The CDR3 nucleotides are TGTGCCAGCTCACGAAATACAGGGAGCTTATACAATGAGCAGTTCTTC.

This clone occurred a few times. The chain has TRBV5-5 and TRBJ1-3; no clear D gene. V was trimmed by 0 bases and J by 1 base, leaving 14 bases between them. Germline CDR1 SGHKS, CDR2 YYEKEE (reference sequence). The CDR3 covers 17 residues. The CDR3, as DNA: TGTGCCAGCAGCTTGGCGGCAGGCATGATTTCTGGAAACACCATATATTTT. This sequence encodes CASSLAAGMISGNTIYF.

This chain joins TRBV3-1 (or the pseudogene TRBV3-2) and TRBJ1-2; TRBD1 agrees at 7 bases. V gave up 0 bases and J gave up 0 bases; unmatched junction bases: 10. Germline V CDR1 and CDR2: LGHDT, YNNKEL (reference sequence). The CDR3 is 18 residues long. DNA for the CDR3: TGTGCCAGCAGCCAAGATCTCCGGGACAGTGGAACTAACTATGGCTACACCTTC. It yields the protein CASSQDLRDSGTNYGYTF.

The chain recombines TRBV11-2 with TRBJ2-3, with 8 bases fitting TRBD1. V trimming: 4 bases; J trimming: 1 base; junction bases outside the gene matches: 7. In germline, CDR1 is SGHAT, CDR2 FQNNGV. The CDR3 is made up of 16 amino acids. The CDR3 region is CASSSKDRAGTDTQYF. CDR3 coding DNA: TGTGCCAGCAGCTCGAAGGACAGGGCGGGCACAGATACGCAGTATTTT.

The chain is built from TRBV19 and TRBJ1-4, with a possible D match to TRBD1 (5 bases). The CDR3 extends over 15 amino acids. Germline CDR1 LNHDA, CDR2 SQIVND (reference sequence). V lost 7 bases and J lost 2, with 14 bases in between. The CDR3 reads CASKNQGRTNEKLFF. The CDR3 DNA reads as TGTGCCAGTAAAAATCAGGGCAGGACTAATGAAAAACTGTTTTTT.

About this clone itself: The sample has other DNA sequences that encode this CDR3 too. The rearrangement links TRBV30 to TRBJ2-2; TRBD1 matches 7 bases. Looked up from germline, CDR1 is GTSNPN and CDR2 is SVGIG (reference sequence). The CDR3 runs to 13 residues. V lost 3 bases to trimming and J lost 3 bases; unmatched junction nucleotides: 1. The CDR3 loop is CAWRGQYTGELFF. The CDR3 bases are TGTGCCTGGAGGGGACAGTACACCGGGGAGCTGTTTTTT.